This T cell receptor beta chain was sequenced during a study of metastatic and nonmetastatic thyroid tumors. Authors' methods: Across clinicopathological groups, CDR3 differences served as the basis for building a distant-metastasis classifier for papillary thyroid cancer. TCRdb reprocessed the PCR reads using MiXCR. These V and J calls originate from TCRdb's pipeline instead of the authors' own analysis. Of 7,800 or so clones listed, under 20% are singletons. Germline-derived CDR1 and CDR2 are ENHRY and SYGVKD. The V segment lost 0 bases and the J segment 0 bases; nucleotides outside the gene matches: 11. CDR3 length: 19 amino acids. This clone counts as medium-sized (0.01 to 0.1%). Until they underwent thyroid surgery, no patient had received any treatment.

V is TRBV10-3 and J is TRBJ1-1; 9 positions match TRBD1. This TCR was recovered from a female donor with papillary thyroid cancer or a benign thyroid nodule (not recorded which). Some clones in this sample may be carry-over from other donors' samples. Sequencing was carried out using adjacent normal tissue. The CDR3 nucleotides read TGTGCCATCAGTGAGTCTCAGGCAACCGGGACAGGGATGAACACTGAAGCTTTCTTT. Translated: CAISESQATGTGMNTEAFF.